A single sample gave rise to the 32 T cell receptor beta chains below, sequenced in a study of response to subunit inactivated influenza vaccine. TCRdb re-derived calls from the RT-PCR reads in MiXCR, one entry per CDR3 protein. The profile covers 800,000 to 1,000,000 distinct CDR3 sequences, with approximately 21% appearing a single time and approximately 10% taken by the ten largest. The source was PBMCs from blood, collected roughly 5 days after vaccination. The receptors here all came from a man in his fifties or sixties who received an inactivated influenza vaccine.

V gene TRBV20-1 combines with J gene TRBJ2-5; 9 bases fit TRBD1. Germline CDR1 and CDR2: DFQATT and SNEGSKA (reference sequence). J was trimmed by 5 bases and V by 0 bases; bases with no gene match: 7. This CDR3 comprises 15 residues. CDR3 nucleotides: TGCAGTGCTAGAGATGCACAGGGGGCCGCCGAGACCCAGTACTTC. Residues: CSARDAQGAAETQYF.

This clonotype turned up a few times. The genes are TRBV6-1 and TRBJ1-4; unclear D gene. Per the germline V gene, CDR1 is MNHNS and CDR2 is SASEGT. V gave up 6 bases and J gave up 2 bases, with 7 bases separating them. The CDR3 extends over 13 amino acids. The CDR3 DNA follows: TGTGCCAGCAGGCCGGGGACTAATGAAAAACTGTTTTTT. This translates into CASRPGTNEKLFF.

CDR3 sequence reads: CAGLTSGANVLTF. CDR3 sequence (DNA): TGTGCCGGACTTACTTCTGGGGCCAACGTCCTGACTTTC. The rearrangement links TRBV12-3 or TRBV12-4 to TRBJ2-6, with D perhaps TRBD2 (5 bases). CDR3 size: 13 residues. V lost 11 bases, J lost 1 base, and 9 bases lay in between.

The chain carries TRBV4-1 and TRBJ1-4, with D possibly being TRBD1 (5 bases). Trimming pared 0 bases from V and 4 bases from J, leaving 12 bases between. The CDR3 is made up of 16 amino acids. Germline values: CDR1 MGHRA, CDR2 YSYEKL. The CDR3 region is CASSQEEHRRNEKLFF. For the CDR3, the DNA is TGCGCCAGCAGCCAAGAGGAGCACAGGCGTAATGAAAAACTGTTTTTT.

This clonotype appeared a few times. The chain joins TRBV20-1 to TRBJ2-1; 10 bases are shared with TRBD2. V was pared by 1 base and J by 16 bases, with 4 bases of the junction left unmatched. The CDR3 has 11 amino acids. Germline lookup yields CDR1 DFQATT and CDR2 SNEGSKA (reference sequence). The CDR3 spells CSARATSGIFF. For the CDR3, the DNA is TGCAGTGCTAGAGCCACTAGCGGGATATTCTTC.

Ten or more counts support this clonotype. The gene calls are TRBV5-1 and TRBJ2-3, with D unclear. The CDR3 extends over 12 amino acids. Trimming removed 0 bases from V and 4 bases from J, with 3 bases in between. Germline values: CDR1 SGHRS, CDR2 YFSETQ. DNA for the CDR3: TGCGCCAGCAGCTTGGCCTCAGATACGCAGTATTTT. Amino acid sequence: CASSLASDTQYF.

The chain has TRBV4-2 and TRBJ1-5; tentative D call: TRBD1 (5 bases). The CDR3 has 16 amino acids. V dropped 0 bases and J dropped 3 bases, with 12 bases sitting between them. The germline gives CDR1 LGHNA, CDR2 YNFKEQ. Here the CDR3 reads CASSQERDPPNQPQHF. CDR3 coding DNA: TGTGCCAGCAGCCAAGAGCGGGACCCCCCCAATCAGCCCCAGCATTTT.

This clonotype was observed a handful of times. The gene calls are TRBV7-6 and TRBJ2-1; TRBD2 matches at 10 bases. Germline-derived CDR1 and CDR2 are SGHVS and FNYEAQ. Trimming at V came to 5 bases and at J to 9 bases, leaving 7 bases not matched to a gene. The CDR3 is made up of 14 amino acids. Here the CDR3 DNA reads TGTGCCAGCAGCCCCCGGACTAGCGGTGGTGAGCAGTTCTTC. Amino acids: CASSPRTSGGEQFF.

This clonotype was seen a handful of times. The chain recombines TRBV7-2 with TRBJ1-6; D gene ambiguous. V lost 3 bases, J lost 8 bases, and 14 bases lay in between. Per germline, CDR1 SGHTA and CDR2 FQGNSA. This CDR3 comprises 15 residues. In DNA form, the CDR3 reads TGTGCCAGCAGCTTCCAATTGAGCTTGCATTCACCCCTCCACTTT. Translating it yields CASSFQLSLHSPLHF.

This clonotype came up a few times. The chain links TRBV29-1 to TRBJ2-2; D gene uncertain. The germline CDR1 and CDR2 sequences are SQVTM and ANQGSEA. Between the trimmed V and J ends, which lost 5 bases and 2 bases, there was a span of 0 bases. The CDR3 contains 10 residues. CDR3 amino acids: CSVNTGELFF. The CDR3 bases are TGCAGCGTTAACACCGGGGAGCTGTTTTTT.

The chain carries TRBV5-6 and TRBJ2-1; TRBD2 matches 11 bases. The junction had 6 bases not matched to a gene; V was cut back by 4 bases and J by 6 bases. Per the germline V gene, CDR1 is SGHDT and CDR2 is YYEEEE. CDR3 length: 15 residues. This CDR3 is CASSLAGGGVNEQFF. The CDR3 nucleotides read TGTGCCAGCAGCCTAGCGGGGGGTGGCGTCAATGAGCAGTTCTTC.

The table lists this clonotype with a few counts. The genes are TRBV9 and TRBJ2-1; 13 bases are a match to TRBD2. Germline V gives CDR1 SGDLS, CDR2 YYNGEE. V was clipped by 4 bases and J by 7 bases; unmatched bases: 8. The CDR3 totals 16 residues. This chain's CDR3 is CASSLRTSGSHNEQFF. The CDR3, as DNA: TGTGCCAGCAGCCTAAGGACTAGCGGGAGTCATAATGAGCAGTTCTTC.

This clonotype was detected once. Given the absence of the conserved phenylalanine or tryptophan at the CDR3 end, a read error is likely. V usage is TRBV5-1 and J usage is TRBJ2-7; 9 nucleotides line up with TRBD1. This CDR3 contains 14 residues. Germline loops: CDR1 SGHRS, CDR2 YFSETQ. The V segment lost 1 base and the J segment 5 bases; nucleotides outside the gene matches: 4. For the CDR3, the DNA is TGCGCCAGCAGCTTGAGGGACAGGGCCCACGAGCAGTACTTA. Its translation is CASSLRDRAHEQYL.

This clonotype turned up a few times. The rearrangement uses TRBV20-1 and TRBJ2-7; 8 positions agree with TRBD2. In germline, CDR1 is DFQATT, CDR2 SNEGSKA (reference sequence). This CDR3 region has 16 residues. V was clipped by 6 bases and J by 2 bases; unmatched bases: 15. The CDR3 DNA reads as TGCAGTGCCGTAGATGTAGCGGGACAAAGTACCTACGAGCAGTACTTC. It yields the protein CSAVDVAGQSTYEQYF.

A few counts support this clonotype. This sequence joins TRBV28 and TRBJ1-1, with D perhaps matching TRBD1 (5 bases). The CDR3 consists of 12 residues. The germline gives CDR1 MDHEN, CDR2 SYDVKM. V was pared by 6 bases and J by 9 bases, with 14 bases between. For the CDR3, the DNA is TGTGCCAGCAGACAACGGTCGGGACAAGCTTTCTTT. Residues: CASRQRSGQAFF.

This clonotype was counted only a few times. The chain uses TRBV4-2 and TRBJ2-5, with 8 bases matching TRBD1. The ends lost 4 bases at V and 2 bases at J; junction bases unmatched: 6. The CDR3 totals 15 residues. Germline V gives CDR1 LGHNA, CDR2 YNFKEQ. CDR3 loop: CASSRLTGGQETQYF. CDR3 sequence (DNA): TGTGCCAGCAGCCGCCTTACAGGGGGGCAAGAGACCCAGTACTTC.

This clonotype was detected a few times. V gene TRBV11-2 combines with J gene TRBJ2-3; TRBD2 is a possible D gene (7 bases). The germline CDR1 and CDR2 sequences are SGHAT and FQNNGV. This CDR3 is built from 21 residues. V was pared by 2 bases and J by 13 bases, with 40 bases between. The CDR3 region has the DNA TGTGCCAGCAGCTTATTCGACCTCTTCGGAGGAGCGGAGGGGGGGATTCGTATGGAGTATTTT. It is translated as CASSLFDLFGGAEGGIRMEYF.

This chain links TRBV6-5 with TRBJ2-2; 11 bases line up with TRBD2. Per germline, CDR1 MNHEY and CDR2 SVGAGI. Losses at the gene ends were 0 bases for V and 5 bases for J; bases not matched to a gene: 5. CDR3 size: 17 residues. CDR3 region: CASSYSLAGGRTGELFF. CDR3 bases: TGTGCCAGCAGTTACTCCCTAGCGGGAGGACGGACCGGGGAGCTGTTTTTT.

The chain couples TRBV6-5 to TRBJ2-7, with TRBD2 matching 8 bases. CDR3 length equals 15 residues. Germline CDR1 reads MNHEY; CDR2 reads SVGAGI. V shed 2 bases, J shed 2 bases, and the junction held 5 bases outside the gene matches. CDR3 in DNA: TGTGCCAGCAGTTACGTTTTAGCGGGAACCTACGAGCAGTACTTC. Its translation: CASSYVLAGTYEQYF.

This clonotype came up a few times. The gene calls are TRBV20-1 and TRBJ2-5; D is uncertain. CDR3 length: 15 residues. Germline V gene sequence: CDR1 DFQATT, CDR2 SNEGSKA (reference sequence). V was shortened by 0 bases and J by 2 bases, with 13 bases between the two germline ends. CDR3 in DNA: TGCAGTGCTAGAGATTTCATCAGTAATCAAGAGACCCAGTACTTC. This codes for CSARDFISNQETQYF.

This clonotype was counted a few times. The chain recombines TRBV24-1 with TRBJ2-1, with 10 bases matching TRBD1. After removal of 7 bases from V and 2 bases from J, the junction contained 7 bases not matched to a gene. The germline CDR1 and CDR2 sequences are KGHDR and SFDVKD. The CDR3 runs to 16 residues. CDR3: CATSKDGTGAYNEQFF. The DNA of the CDR3 is TGTGCCACCAGCAAGGACGGGACAGGGGCCTACAATGAGCAGTTCTTC.

The chain uses TRBV4-2 and TRBJ2-5; 8 nucleotides line up with TRBD2. Germline V gene data show CDR1 as LGHNA and CDR2 as YNFKEQ. CDR3 length equals 17 residues. Trimming cost V 5 bases and J 4 bases; bases outside gene matches: 15. CDR3 coding DNA: TGTGCCAGCAGCTCTTCTCTCGGACTAGCATGTGTAGAGACCCAGTACTTC. As protein: CASSSSLGLACVETQYF.

The chain joins TRBV9 to TRBJ2-1; TRBD2 agrees at 15 bases. Germline CDR1 reads SGDLS; CDR2 reads YYNGEE. V dropped 5 bases and J dropped 0; count of bases not matched to a gene: 12. CDR3 length: 20 amino acids. In DNA, the CDR3 is TGTGCCAGCAGTAAGTCTGATGGGACTAGCGGGAGGCCCTCCTACAATGAGCAGTTCTTC. Translating gives CASSKSDGTSGRPSYNEQFF.

A few counts support this clonotype. The rearrangement links TRBV5-1 to TRBJ2-6; D ambiguous. CDR3 size: 16 residues. The germline V gene encodes CDR1 SGHRS and CDR2 YFSETQ. Trimming took off 2 bases at V and 0 bases at J, with 9 bases between the two ends. CDR3 bases: TGCGCCAGCAGCTTAGCAACGGTCTCTGGGGCCAACGTCCTGACTTTC. Translating gives CASSLATVSGANVLTF.

The chain recombines TRBV29-1 with TRBJ2-3; TRBD2 matches at 15 bases. The CDR3 spans 19 residues. The V gene end was trimmed by 1 base and the J gene end by 7 bases; junction bases not matched to a gene: 15. Germline V lookup: CDR1 SQVTM, CDR2 ANQGSEA. This CDR3 reads CSVEAPGLAGGSERNTQYF. The CDR3 nucleotides read TGCAGCGTTGAAGCACCCGGACTAGCGGGGGGGTCGGAACGAAATACGCAGTATTTT.

In nucleotides, the CDR3 is TGTGCCAGCACGAGAGTAAGTATGAACACTGAAGCTTTCTTT. Its translation: CASTRVSMNTEAFF. The V gene is TRBV28, the J gene TRBJ1-1; D gene unclear. The V gene lost 7 bases and the J gene lost 0 bases, with 12 bases spanning the gap. The germline V gene has CDR1 MDHEN and CDR2 SYDVKM. The CDR3 loop spans 14 amino acids.

The chain carries TRBV20-1 and TRBJ2-7; D is ambiguous. Germline CDR1 reads DFQATT; CDR2 reads SNEGSKA (reference sequence). V was shortened by 1 base and J by 2 bases, with 15 bases between the two germline ends. CDR3 length: 15 amino acids. CDR3 coding DNA: TGCAGTGCTAGAGGGAGACCGGGCTCCCCCTACGAGCAGTACTTC. It is translated as CSARGRPGSPYEQYF.

This clonotype was counted between two and nine times. This chain connects TRBV7-2 to TRBJ2-5; 12 positions agree with TRBD1. Germline CDR1 SGHTA, CDR2 FQGNSA. The CDR3 sequence is 14 residues long. The V segment lost 7 bases and the J segment 5 bases; nucleotides outside the gene matches: 5. CDR3 sequence reads: CASNPGTGGETQYF. The CDR3 nucleotides are TGTGCCAGCAACCCCGGGACAGGGGGCGAGACCCAGTACTTC.

The chain is built from TRBV28 and TRBJ2-1; 8 bases align to TRBD2. The germline V gene has CDR1 MDHEN and CDR2 SYDVKM. V was clipped by 4 bases and J by 5 bases; unmatched bases: 4. The CDR3 is made up of 14 amino acids. DNA for the CDR3: TGTGCCAGCAGTTCGCTTAGCGGGAACAATGAGCAGTTCTTC. Protein product: CASSSLSGNNEQFF.

This clonotype has more than one count but fewer than ten. J is TRBJ1-2 and V is TRBV12-3 or TRBV12-4; D is uncertain. Trimming took off 3 bases at V and 8 bases at J, with 4 bases between the two ends. CDR3 length: 10 amino acids. The CDR3 region is CASSFRGYTF. In nucleotides, the CDR3 is TGTGCCAGCAGTTTTAGGGGCTACACCTTC.

This rearrangement joins TRBV7-2 to TRBJ2-3; D call uncertain. The V and J ends lost 3 bases and 2 bases respectively, with 6 bases between them. Germline V gene data show CDR1 as SGHTA and CDR2 as FQGNSA. This CDR3 is built from 13 residues. The CDR3: CASSLVFTDTQYF. CDR3 sequence (DNA): TGTGCCAGCAGCTTGGTATTCACAGATACGCAGTATTTT.

This clonotype turned up a few times. This chain connects TRBV5-1 to TRBJ1-2; a weak D match, TRBD1 (6 bases). The germline V gene has CDR1 SGHRS and CDR2 YFSETQ. V was shortened by 0 bases and J by 4 bases, with 19 bases between the two germline ends. CDR3 length: 17 residues. For the CDR3, the DNA is TGCGCCAGCAGCTTGGGAACCGGACAGACCGGTACCTATGGCTACACCTTC. The encoded protein is CASSLGTGQTGTYGYTF.